Presented here are 29 T cell receptor beta chains from one specimen sequenced in a study of T cells after yellow fever vaccination. MiXCR, applied by TCRdb to the 5' RACE reads, yields one record per CDR3 protein. Of 300,000 to 350,000 distinct CDR3 sequences listed, about 4% were seen once; the top ten hold 20% to 30%. The material was PBMCs, obtained 5 days after the yellow fever booster vaccination. All receptors come from a man between 18 and 29 years old who received the YFV17D yellow fever vaccine.

This clonotype occurred a few times. V is TRBV11-2 and J is TRBJ1-6, with D possibly matching TRBD1 (6 bases). V was trimmed by 3 bases and J by 8 bases, leaving 11 bases between them. CDR1 SGHAT and CDR2 FQNNGV come from the germline V gene. The CDR3 consists of 14 residues. The CDR3 region has the DNA TGTGCCAGCAGCTTCGGACAGACGGATTCACCCCTCCACTTT. Translating gives CASSFGQTDSPLHF.

The chain employs TRBV28 and TRBJ2-2; D perhaps matches TRBD2 (6 bases). Trimming pared 6 bases from V and 1 base from J, leaving 12 bases between. Germline lookup yields CDR1 MDHEN and CDR2 SYDVKM. The CDR3 is 15 residues long. The CDR3 here is CASSMTSWNTGELFF. The DNA for the CDR3 is TGTGCCAGCAGCATGACTAGTTGGAACACCGGGGAGCTGTTTTTT.

This clonotype was counted only a few times. The chain uses TRBV18 and TRBJ1-6; unclear D gene. This CDR3 is built from 13 residues. Germline V gene data show CDR1 as KGHSH and CDR2 as LQKENI. The V and J ends lost 5 bases and 7 bases respectively, with 9 bases between them. The CDR3 reads CASSEQVNSPLHF. CDR3 nucleotides: TGTGCCAGCTCAGAGCAGGTGAATTCACCCCTCCACTTT.

The chain carries TRBV10-1 and TRBJ2-2; D ambiguous. CDR1 and CDR2 (germline): WNHNN, SYGVQD (reference sequence). V shed 6 bases and J shed 7 bases, with 15 bases lying between them. This CDR3 comprises 14 residues. In DNA, the CDR3 is TGCGCCAGCAGCGCGGCCAGCCCTAGCGGGGAGCTGTTTTTT. Translated, it gives CASSAASPSGELFF.

In its sample, this clonotype was seen a few times. The chain employs TRBV12-3 or TRBV12-4 and TRBJ2-5; 10 bases align to TRBD2. Germline trimming cut 3 bases from V and 0 bases from J; bases unmatched to any gene: 1. This CDR3 has 15 residues. The CDR3 coding sequence is TGTGCCAGCAGTTTTAGCGGGGGGTACCAAGAGACCCAGTACTTC. It translates to CASSFSGGYQETQYF.

In its sample, this clonotype was seen many times. The chain combines TRBV10-2 with TRBJ1-4; no firm D call. The CDR3 is 16 amino acids. CDR1 is WSHSY and CDR2 is SAAADI in the germline V gene. The V and J ends lost 4 bases and 8 bases respectively, with 20 bases between them. CDR3 DNA: TGCGCCAGCAGTGCGGTAGGAGGGCGAGGAGGGGAAAAACTGTTTTTT. Its protein product is CASSAVGGRGGEKLFF.

This clonotype was seen only a few times. This chain uses TRBV20-1 with TRBJ1-2; 7 bases fit TRBD1. Germline V gives CDR1 DFQATT, CDR2 SNEGSKA (reference sequence). The CDR3 runs to 14 residues. The V and J ends lost 0 bases and 8 bases, in that order; junction bases with no gene match: 9. CDR3 amino acids: CSAREGAGQSGYTF. The CDR3, as DNA: TGCAGTGCTAGAGAAGGTGCGGGACAGAGCGGCTACACCTTC.

This clonotype has just a few counts. The rearrangement joins TRBV7-9 to TRBJ2-3; 8 nucleotides match TRBD1. CDR1 is SEHNR and CDR2 is FQNEAQ in the germline V gene (reference sequence). The junction had 7 bases not matched to a gene; V was cut back by 4 bases and J by 4 bases. CDR3 length: 15 residues. CDR3 loop: CASSSAGGVSDTQYF. DNA for the CDR3: TGTGCCAGCAGCTCCGCAGGGGGCGTCTCAGATACGCAGTATTTT.

The gene calls are TRBV6-1 and TRBJ1-2, with D maybe TRBD1 (6 bases). V lost 2 bases to trimming and J lost 5 bases, with 9 bases between them. This CDR3 spans 13 amino acids. CDR1 is MNHNS and CDR2 is SASEGT in the germline V gene. The CDR3 protein is CASSEHREYGYTF. The CDR3 DNA sequence: TGTGCCAGCAGTGAACACAGGGAGTATGGCTACACCTTC.

This chain joins TRBV7-9 and TRBJ1-2; TRBD1 is a possible D gene (6 bases). This CDR3 is built from 12 residues. Per germline, CDR1 SEHNR and CDR2 FQNEAQ (reference sequence). V lost 5 bases to trimming and J lost 6 bases, with 10 bases between them. The CDR3 nucleotides are TGTGCCAGCAGCCAGGGGATTGATGGCTACACCTTC. It specifies CASSQGIDGYTF. The entire variable domain, with the rest obtained from reference TRBV7-9 and TRBJ1-2, is as follows: DTGVSQNPRHKITKRGQNVTFRCDPISEHNRLYWYRQTLGQGPEFLTYFQNEAQLEKSRLLSDRFSAERPKGSFSTLEIQRTEQGDSAMYLCASSQGIDGYTFGSGTRLTVV.

The chain combines TRBV12-3 or TRBV12-4 with TRBJ1-6; unclear D gene. The CDR3 spans 14 residues. The ends were cut back, 6 bases at V and 3 bases at J, with 9 bases in the middle. CDR3 loop: CASSPVGYNSPLHF. The CDR3 DNA follows: TGTGCCAGCAGCCCTGTAGGCTATAATTCACCCCTCCACTTT.

This clonotype has ten or more counts. The chain couples TRBV5-1 to TRBJ1-5; 10 bases match TRBD1. CDR1 and CDR2 from the germline V gene are SGHRS and YFSETQ. The CDR3 extends over 15 amino acids. J was trimmed by 4 bases and V by 3 bases; bases with no gene match: 4. The CDR3 bases are TGCGCCAGCAGCTGGACAGGGGGTCGGAATCAGCCCCAGCATTTT. Its translation: CASSWTGGRNQPQHF.

The chain employs TRBV4-1 and TRBJ2-4; maybe TRBD1 (7 bases). Germline values: CDR1 MGHRA, CDR2 YSYEKL. Trimming pared 6 bases from V and 6 bases from J, leaving 12 bases between. The CDR3 loop spans 13 amino acids. CDR3: CASRAGGTNIQYF. The CDR3 region has the DNA TGCGCCAGCAGGGCAGGGGGGACAAACATTCAGTACTTC.

This clonotype was seen at least ten times. The V and J genes are TRBV20-1 and TRBJ2-5, with 7 positions matching TRBD2. Trimming removed 3 bases from V and 7 bases from J; junction bases left unmatched: 8. This CDR3 spans 13 amino acids. Germline CDR1 is DFQATT and CDR2 is SNEGSKA (reference sequence). CDR3 sequence: CSASGGTHGTQYF. For the CDR3, the DNA is TGCAGTGCTAGCGGGGGGACTCATGGGACCCAGTACTTC.

At least ten counts were recorded for this clonotype. The chain carries TRBV4-3 and TRBJ2-1; D is undetermined. Trimming pared 1 base from V and 5 bases from J, leaving 12 bases between. The CDR3 has 15 amino acids. Per the germline V gene, CDR1 is LGHNA and CDR2 is YSLEER. The CDR3 sequence: CASSQAGGQHNEQFF. The CDR3 DNA follows: TGCGCCAGCAGCCAAGCGGGTGGGCAGCACAATGAGCAGTTCTTC.

The chain recombines TRBV5-1 with TRBJ2-2, with D unclear. The CDR3 loop spans 13 amino acids. Germline V gene lookup returns CDR1 SGHRS and CDR2 YFSETQ. V shed 4 bases and J shed 2 bases, with 6 bases lying between them. The CDR3 DNA reads TGCGCCAGCAGCACCGATAACACCGGGGAGCTGTTTTTT. This translates into CASSTDNTGELFF.

The chain uses TRBV27 and TRBJ2-1; D may be TRBD2 (7 bases). Germline V gene sequence: CDR1 MNHEY, CDR2 SMNVEV (reference sequence). The CDR3 has 15 amino acids. V shed 2 bases and J shed 4 bases, with 12 bases lying between them. The CDR3 region has the DNA TGTGCCAGCAGTTTAGGGGGGGCGTATTACAATGAGCAGTTCTTC. Protein product: CASSLGGAYYNEQFF.

This clonotype showed up many times. The chain recombines TRBV14 with TRBJ1-1; no firm D call. The CDR3 spans 17 residues. From germline, CDR1 is SGHDN and CDR2 FVKESK. The V end lost 2 bases, the J end lost 0 bases, and 16 bases lay between the germline ends. CDR3 amino acids: CASSQYPGPLMNTEAFF. The CDR3 bases are TGTGCCAGCAGCCAATATCCGGGTCCGCTTATGAACACTGAAGCTTTCTTT.

This clonotype was seen only a few times. V is TRBV3-1 and J is TRBJ2-5, with a weak D call TRBD1 (5 bases). The V gene lost 2 bases and the J gene lost 6 bases, with 10 bases spanning the gap. Germline CDR1 and CDR2: LGHDT and YNNKEL (reference sequence). CDR3 length: 13 residues. The CDR3 sequence: CASSQQGFQTQYF. The DNA for the CDR3 is TGTGCCAGCAGCCAACAGGGATTCCAGACCCAGTACTTC.

Many counts were recorded for this clonotype. The V call is TRBV6-5, the J call TRBJ1-3; D not resolved. Per the germline V gene, CDR1 is MNHEY and CDR2 is SVGAGI. This CDR3 has 15 residues. V lost 2 bases to trimming and J lost 4 bases, with 12 bases between them. CDR3 in amino acids: CASSYGPAVGNTIYF. As DNA, the CDR3 is TGTGCCAGCAGTTACGGGCCAGCCGTAGGAAACACCATATATTTT.

This chain uses TRBV11-2 with TRBJ2-5; 10 bases fit TRBD2. Losses at the gene ends were 0 bases for V and 5 bases for J; bases not matched to a gene: 12. The CDR3 runs 18 residues. Per germline, CDR1 SGHAT and CDR2 FQNNGV. This CDR3 reads CASSLDASGGAPWETQYF. CDR3 nucleotide sequence: TGTGCCAGCAGCTTAGACGCTAGCGGGGGCGCCCCTTGGGAGACCCAGTACTTC.

This clonotype was counted only a few times. The chain recombines TRBV7-2 with TRBJ2-7; 7 nucleotides align to TRBD1. CDR1 is SGHTA, CDR2 FQGNSA, per germline. CDR3 length: 12 amino acids. After removal of 6 bases from V and 3 bases from J, the junction contained 2 bases not matched to a gene. This chain's CDR3 is CASRRQGYEQYV. In nucleotides, the CDR3 is TGTGCCAGCAGACGACAGGGCTACGAGCAGTACGTC.

This clonotype was seen ten or more times. V gene TRBV15 combines with J gene TRBJ1-2; D not resolved. V lost 1 base and J lost 3, with 9 bases in between. The CDR3 covers 14 residues. Germline CDR1 and CDR2: LNHNV and YYDKDF (reference sequence). The CDR3 here is CATSRVGGYYGYTF. In DNA, the CDR3 is TGTGCCACCAGCAGAGTCGGAGGGTACTATGGCTACACCTTC.

This clonotype showed up many times. The CDR3 region is CASSLTGGRGKETQYF. CDR3 DNA sequence: TGTGCCAGCAGCTTAACGGGGGGCCGAGGGAAAGAGACCCAGTACTTC. V is TRBV7-6 and J is TRBJ2-5, with D possibly matching TRBD2 (7 bases). V lost 2 bases, J lost 3 bases, and 16 bases lay in between. Germline CDR1 SGHVS, CDR2 FNYEAQ. The length of the CDR3 is 16 residues.

This clonotype has just a few counts. The V call is TRBV6-2 or TRBV6-3, the J call TRBJ1-5; no firm D call. The germline V gene has CDR1 MNHEY and CDR2 SVGEGT. The CDR3 has 14 amino acids. V was shortened by 6 bases and J by 3 bases, with 12 bases between the two germline ends. The CDR3 bases are TGTGCCAGCAGCGGCTTGCGGTCCAATCAGCCCCAGCATTTT. Its protein is CASSGLRSNQPQHF.

This clonotype was detected a few times. The chain has TRBV2 and TRBJ1-4; weak D call: TRBD1 (6 bases). The CDR3 is 16 residues long. V lost 0 bases and J lost 1, with 9 bases in between. Germline CDR1 SNHLY, CDR2 FYNNEI. CDR3 amino acids: CASSEAGTRTNEKLFF. The CDR3 DNA is TGTGCCAGCAGTGAAGCGGGGACAAGAACTAATGAAAAACTGTTTTTT.

In its sample, this clonotype was seen a few times. The J gene is TRBJ1-1, the V gene TRBV19, with D unclear. V lost 1 base, J lost 5 bases, and 8 bases lay in between. This CDR3 has 13 amino acids. From germline, CDR1 is LNHDA and CDR2 SQIVND (reference sequence). The CDR3 region is CASSIVRDTEAFF. Here the CDR3 DNA reads TGTGCCAGTAGTATAGTTCGGGATACTGAAGCTTTCTTT.

This clonotype was recorded at least ten times. V usage is TRBV5-4 and J usage is TRBJ2-3; TRBD2 might be the D (5 bases). This CDR3 contains 14 residues. The ends were cut back, 0 bases at V and 6 bases at J, with 11 bases in the middle. The germline V gene has CDR1 SGHNT and CDR2 YYREEE (reference sequence). The CDR3 spells CASSLVTGRDTQYF. For the CDR3, the DNA is TGTGCCAGCAGCTTGGTTACGGGAAGGGATACGCAGTATTTT.

Many counts were recorded for this clonotype. The J gene is TRBJ2-4, the V gene TRBV7-9; weak D call: TRBD2 (5 bases). V gave up 5 bases and J gave up 7 bases, with 6 bases separating them. This CDR3 has 11 residues. CDR1 and CDR2 (germline): SEHNR, FQNEAQ (reference sequence). Here the CDR3 reads CASSPGNIQYF. Here the CDR3 DNA reads TGTGCCAGCAGCCCGGGGAACATTCAGTACTTC.